Reported below is one T cell receptor beta chain. This entry belongs to a study of blood T cell repertoires in COVID-19. Study summary: The United States, Italy and Spain supplied acute and convalescent COVID-19 samples. T cells, B-cell-depleted T cells, or PBMCs provided the cDNA or gDNA that served as material.

This CDR3 comprises 18 residues. With 0 bases removed from V and 2 bases from J, the gap between germline ends came to 19 bases. The germline CDR1 and CDR2 sequences are SNHLY and FYNNEI. Original data processing: Quantification of nucleated cells was approximated via reference gene primer amplification. Assay: immunoSEQ multiplex PCR; the TCRdb copy retains only in-frame clones and omits some. V and J calls plus clone size are reproduced from that table; the DNA served to infer D and trimming. Seen here are about 200,000 clones, around four fifths observed once, and the top ten hold 5.1%. The origin of this receptor is a woman in her 70s with active or convalescent COVID-19. The rearrangement joins TRBV2 to TRBJ2-5; perhaps TRBD1 as D (6 bases). Sequenced sample: peripheral blood. The CDR3 sequence is CASSEAAMTGHGQETQYF. CDR3 DNA sequence: TGTGCCAGCAGTGAAGCGGCGATGACAGGCCATGGGCAAGAGACCCAGTACTTC.